The next 30 T cell receptor beta chains were all read from a single sample in a study of shared clonotypes between healthy human individuals. Method: immunoSEQ multiplex PCR; TCRdb's copy keeps in-frame clones and lacks some. This sample has 330,000 or so clones, with 74% found just once. Specimen: memory CD4+ T cells sorted from blood. The subset was: CD45RA-negative fraction. Receptors were obtained from a man aged 30-40 years in good health.

V gene TRBV7-9 combines with J gene TRBJ1-6, with D unclear. The CDR3 spans 13 residues. Germline CDR1 reads SEHNR; CDR2 reads FQNEAQ (reference sequence). Trimming stripped 5 bases from V and 10 bases from J, with 12 bases between. The CDR3 nucleotides read TGTGCCAGCAGCCCCCAAGAGGGCTCACCCCTCCACTTT. It specifies CASSPQEGSPLHF.

The rearrangement joins TRBV5-6 to TRBJ1-1, with D unclear. The germline CDR1 and CDR2 sequences are SGHDT and YYEEEE. This CDR3 region has 13 residues. Between the trimmed V and J ends, which lost 4 bases and 1 base, there was a span of 8 bases. CDR3 residues: CASSQSKNTEAFF. In nucleotides, the CDR3 is TGTGCCAGCAGCCAGAGTAAGAACACTGAAGCTTTCTTT.

The rearrangement uses TRBV10-3 and TRBJ1-5; a possible D gene is TRBD1 (5 bases). In germline, CDR1 is ENHRY, CDR2 SYGVKD. The CDR3 is made up of 14 amino acids. V was trimmed by 5 bases and J by 4 bases, leaving 12 bases between them. CDR3 sequence: CAISPEGPNQPQHF. The CDR3 DNA reads as TGTGCCATCAGTCCCGAGGGGCCGAATCAGCCCCAGCATTTT.

This CDR3 reads CASSIGTGLSEQYF. The CDR3 nucleotides are TGTGCCAGTAGTATTGGGACAGGGTTAAGCGAGCAGTACTTC. The chain couples TRBV19 to TRBJ2-7, with 9 bases matching TRBD1. CDR1 is LNHDA, CDR2 SQIVND, per germline (reference sequence). The V segment lost 3 bases and the J segment 6 bases; nucleotides outside the gene matches: 6. The CDR3 contains 14 residues.

Regarding this clone: Germline is not matched at one junction end, which may reflect a read error. The J gene is TRBJ2-5, the V gene TRBV7-7; a weak D match, TRBD2 (5 bases). Germline loops: CDR1 SSHAT, CDR2 FNYEAQ (reference sequence). The CDR3 runs to 13 residues. The chain's CDR3 is CASSQDLREIQYF. The CDR3 nucleotides are TGTGCTAGCAGCCAGGACCTAAGGGAGATCCAGTACTTC.

The V and J genes are TRBV7-9 and TRBJ2-7; 9 bases are shared with TRBD1. V dropped 4 bases and J dropped 6; count of bases not matched to a gene: 7. The CDR3 loop spans 14 amino acids. Germline CDR1 and CDR2: SEHNR and FQNEAQ (reference sequence). In DNA form, the CDR3 reads TGTGCCAGCAGCTCCCGAGGGACAGGGCTCGAGCAGTACTTC. Its protein is CASSSRGTGLEQYF. Drawing the rest from reference TRBV7-9 and TRBJ2-7, the complete variable domain is DTGVSQNPRHKITKRGQNVTFRCDPISEHNRLYWYRQTLGQGPEFLTYFQNEAQLEKSRLLSDRFSAERPKGSFSTLEIQRTEQGDSAMYLCASSSRGTGLEQYFGPGTRLTVT.

The chain combines TRBV19 with TRBJ2-3, with 11 bases that match TRBD2. Germline CDR1 LNHDA, CDR2 SQIVND (reference sequence). The CDR3 is 16 residues long. V was pared by 3 bases and J by 1 base, with 3 bases of the junction left unmatched. The CDR3 DNA reads TGTGCCAGTAGTATGAGACTAGCGGGGCGCACAGATACGCAGTATTTT. It specifies CASSMRLAGRTDTQYF. The entire variable domain, with the rest obtained from reference TRBV19 and TRBJ2-3, is as follows: DGGITQSPKYLFRKEGQNVTLSCEQNLNHDAMYWYRQDPGQGLRLIYYSQIVNDFQKGDIAEGYSVSREKKESFPLTVTSAQKNPTAFYLCASSMRLAGRTDTQYFGPGTRLTVL.

V is TRBV21-1 and J is TRBJ1-1; the DNA was not compared with TRBD1, the D call given in the table. TRBV21-1 is labeled a pseudogene. This CDR3 contains 14 residues. CDR3 amino acids: CASSKISVNTEAFF. Here the CDR3 DNA reads TGTGCCAGCAGCAAAATCAGTGTGAACACTGAAGCTTTCTTT.

J is TRBJ2-2 and V is TRBV21-1; the table gives TRBD1 as D, unverified against the DNA. TRBV21-1 is assigned pseudogene status. The CDR3 is made up of 17 amino acids. The DNA of the CDR3 is TGTGCCAGCAGCAAAGAAGGGGGAGTAGTAGGTACCGGGGAGCTGTTTTTT. It codes for CASSKEGGVVGTGELFF.

V and J are TRBV19 and TRBJ2-7; the D gene could be TRBD1 or TRBD2 (6 bases each). The V gene's germline CDR1 is LNHDA and CDR2 SQIVND (reference sequence). The CDR3 is 15 amino acids. V gave up 5 bases and J gave up 3 bases, with 17 bases separating them. CDR3 sequence (DNA): TGTGCCAGTAGTCCCCGGGGGCGTGGGTTCTACGAGCAGTACTTC. Its protein product is CASSPRGRGFYEQYF.

The V and J genes are TRBV10-2 and TRBJ2-5; possibly TRBD1 for D (6 bases). Trimming took 5 bases from V and 10 from J, leaving 17 bases between them. CDR3 length equals 13 residues. In germline, CDR1 is WSHSY, CDR2 SAAADI. The CDR3 here is CASSSGPPRGQYF. In DNA, the CDR3 is TGCGCCAGCAGTTCCGGGCCCCCCAGGGGCCAGTACTTC.

This clone has just a few counts. V is TRBV28 and J is TRBJ2-1; 7 bases agree with TRBD1. The CDR3 loop spans 15 amino acids. Losses at the gene ends were 7 bases for V and 8 bases for J; bases not matched to a gene: 14. The V gene's germline CDR1 is MDHEN and CDR2 SYDVKM. The CDR3 DNA is TGTGCCAGCACCGAAAGAGGGGGCAGAAGTCATGAGCAGTTCTTC. Translating it yields CASTERGGRSHEQFF.

This clone was counted a single time. This sequence joins TRBV4-1 and TRBJ1-2; a possible D gene is TRBD1 (6 bases). The CDR3 has 15 amino acids. Germline CDR1 is MGHRA and CDR2 is YSYEKL. V dropped 0 bases and J dropped 3 bases, with 11 bases sitting between them. The CDR3: CASSQDQGTDYGYTF. The CDR3 nucleotides read TGCGCCAGCAGCCAAGATCAGGGGACGGACTATGGCTACACCTTC.

This chain links TRBV30 with TRBJ1-2, with a weak D call TRBD1 (5 bases). The length of the CDR3 is 15 residues. CDR1 and CDR2 from the germline V gene are GTSNPN and SVGIG (reference sequence). V was trimmed by 3 bases and J by 4 bases, leaving 18 bases between them. CDR3 loop: CAWSHSGTGVYGYTF. CDR3 in DNA: TGTGCCTGGAGCCACTCCGGGACTGGCGTCTATGGCTACACCTTC.

The gene calls are TRBV5-6 and TRBJ1-3; D remains unclear. The germline V gene has CDR1 SGHDT and CDR2 YYEEEE. The ends were cut back, 0 bases at V and 2 bases at J, with 15 bases in the middle. This CDR3 is built from 17 residues. As DNA, the CDR3 is TGTGCCAGCAGCTTGGGTTTTTCTGGCTTTACTGGAAACACCATATATTTT. Its protein is CASSLGFSGFTGNTIYF.

This chain links TRBV7-6 with TRBJ2-5; TRBD2 might be the D (5 bases). Germline V CDR1 and CDR2: SGHVS, FNYEAQ. V was pared by 5 bases and J by 5 bases, with 18 bases between. The CDR3 consists of 15 residues. Written as DNA, the CDR3 is TGTGCCAGCAGCCAGAATGGGGAGCCGCAGGAGACCCAGTACTTC. Translation gives CASSQNGEPQETQYF.

This clone turned up a few times. The rearrangement links TRBV6-9 to TRBJ1-5; D ambiguous. V gave up 7 bases and J gave up 0 bases, with 16 bases separating them. Germline CDR1 reads MNHGY; CDR2 reads SVAAGI. This CDR3 is 16 amino acids long. CDR3 nucleotide sequence: TGTGCCAGCACCTCCTGGGCCCAGGATAGCAATCAGCCCCAGCATTTT. It specifies CASTSWAQDSNQPQHF.

This clone has a single count. The chain employs TRBV14 and TRBJ2-3; D gene ambiguous. V lost 2 bases and J lost 2, with 5 bases in between. The CDR3 totals 13 residues. Per germline, CDR1 SGHDN and CDR2 FVKESK. The CDR3 DNA follows: TGTGCCAGCAGCCAATTAAACACAGATACGCAGTATTTT. This sequence encodes CASSQLNTDTQYF.

This chain connects TRBV18 to TRBJ2-2; D uncertain. The V gene lost 1 base and the J gene lost 4 bases, with 13 bases spanning the gap. CDR3 length equals 16 residues. Germline CDR1 and CDR2: KGHSH and LQKENI. The CDR3 DNA reads TGTGCCAGCTCACCACAGTTCTCGCTCCTCACCGGGGAGCTGTTTTTT. This encodes CASSPQFSLLTGELFF.

V usage is TRBV30 and J usage is TRBJ1-1; no clear D. Germline assignment: CDR1 GTSNPN and CDR2 SVGIG (reference sequence). The CDR3 has 13 residues. Trimming pared 1 base from V and 1 base from J, leaving 7 bases between. The CDR3 loop reads CAWSGRANTEAFF. CDR3 DNA sequence: TGTGCCTGGAGTGGGCGGGCGAACACTGAAGCTTTCTTT.

This sequence joins TRBV7-9 and TRBJ1-1; 8 bases line up with TRBD1. The junction had 10 bases not matched to a gene; V was cut back by 5 bases and J by 2 bases. Germline CDR1 is SEHNR and CDR2 is FQNEAQ (reference sequence). This CDR3 is 16 amino acids long. CDR3 bases: TGTGCCAGCAGCATACCCCAGGGACAGGTTAACACTGAAGCTTTCTTT. Its translation is CASSIPQGQVNTEAFF. Filled out from reference TRBV7-9 and TRBJ1-1, the complete variable domain reads DTGVSQNPRHKITKRGQNVTFRCDPISEHNRLYWYRQTLGQGPEFLTYFQNEAQLEKSRLLSDRFSAERPKGSFSTLEIQRTEQGDSAMYLCASSIPQGQVNTEAFFGQGTRLTVV.

This clone was seen a few times. The CDR3 DNA reads as TGTGCCAGTAGGGGACGGAGGAACCCTAATCAGCCCCAGCATTTT. This encodes CASRGRRNPNQPQHF. This chain joins TRBV19 and TRBJ1-5, with D possibly matching TRBD1 (5 bases). This CDR3 comprises 15 residues. V was cut by 6 bases and J by 4 bases, with 16 bases left in between. Germline V gene sequence: CDR1 LNHDA, CDR2 SQIVND (reference sequence). Complete variable domain (other parts from reference TRBV19 and TRBJ1-5): DGGITQSPKYLFRKEGQNVTLSCEQNLNHDAMYWYRQDPGQGLRLIYYSQIVNDFQKGDIAEGYSVSREKKESFPLTVTSAQKNPTAFYLCASRGRRNPNQPQHFGDGTRLSIL.

In its sample, this clone was seen once. The chain combines TRBV5-4 with TRBJ2-7; 11 bases are shared with TRBD2. Germline V CDR1 and CDR2: SGHNT, YYREEE (reference sequence). The CDR3 loop spans 14 amino acids. The V segment lost 1 base and the J segment 6 bases; nucleotides outside the gene matches: 3. The CDR3 nucleotides are TGTGCCAGCAGCTTGAAACTAGCGGGAGCCGAGCAGTACTTC. This translates into CASSLKLAGAEQYF.

As to this clone: One end of the junction fails to match germline, which may point to a read error. V usage is TRBV7-7 and J usage is TRBJ2-5; D possibly corresponds to TRBD2 (6 bases). The CDR3 loop spans 14 amino acids. Germline CDR1 SSHAT, CDR2 FNYEAQ (reference sequence). This CDR3 is CASSLGGMLETQYF. CDR3 DNA: TGTGCTAGCAGCTTAGGAGGGATGCTGGAGACCCAGTACTTC.

This clone occurred many times. The gene calls are TRBV19 and TRBJ2-6; 7 bases fit TRBD1. Germline V gives CDR1 LNHDA, CDR2 SQIVND (reference sequence). The trim removed 5 bases at V and 2 bases at J, leaving 9 bases unmatched. This CDR3 comprises 17 residues. CDR3 DNA: TGTGCCAGTAGTCAACAGGGGTCCTTTACTGGGGCCAACGTCCTGACTTTC. Translated, it gives CASSQQGSFTGANVLTF.

The rearrangement links TRBV2 to TRBJ1-4; maybe TRBD1 (5 bases). Germline V gives CDR1 SNHLY, CDR2 FYNNEI. The CDR3 has 16 amino acids. Between the trimmed V and J ends, which lost 4 bases and 3 bases, there was a span of 15 bases. The CDR3 nucleotides read TGTGCCAGCAGTGGTACCCCCGGGACCCCTAATGAAAAACTGTTTTTT. Amino acids: CASSGTPGTPNEKLFF.

This clone has just one count. J is TRBJ2-7 and V is TRBV5-4; no firm D call. This CDR3 has 12 amino acids. Germline V gene data show CDR1 as SGHNT and CDR2 as YYREEE (reference sequence). V lost 0 bases to trimming and J lost 3 bases, with 4 bases between them. This CDR3 is CASSLDDYEQYF. CDR3 bases: TGTGCCAGCAGCTTGGACGACTACGAGCAGTACTTC.

V is TRBV11-2 and J is TRBJ2-1; 10 nucleotides line up with TRBD2. With 1 base clipped from V and 9 bases from J, the junction kept 6 bases outside the gene matches. The CDR3 extends over 15 amino acids. Germline-derived CDR1 and CDR2 are SGHAT and FQNNGV. Here the CDR3 reads CASSLVSSGSIEQFF. As DNA, the CDR3 is TGTGCCAGCAGCTTAGTGTCTAGCGGGAGTATTGAGCAGTTCTTC.

This clone is a singleton in its sample. This chain connects TRBV29-1 to TRBJ2-3, with D perhaps TRBD2 (5 bases). The germline V and J ends were trimmed by 3 bases and 1 base, with 8 bases remaining between them. This CDR3 is 13 amino acids long. In germline, CDR1 is SQVTM, CDR2 ANQGSEA. The CDR3 nucleotides read TGCAGCGTTGACGGACTGCGCACAGATACGCAGTATTTT. This encodes CSVDGLRTDTQYF.

The gene calls are TRBV27 and TRBJ2-1, with a possible D match to TRBD2 (5 bases). Between the trimmed V and J ends, which lost 4 bases and 4 bases, there was a span of 11 bases. The germline V gene has CDR1 MNHEY and CDR2 SMNVEV (reference sequence). The length of the CDR3 is 14 residues. In DNA, the CDR3 is TGTGCCAGCAGTTCTACTAGTTTATACAATGAGCAGTTCTTC. Its protein is CASSSTSLYNEQFF.